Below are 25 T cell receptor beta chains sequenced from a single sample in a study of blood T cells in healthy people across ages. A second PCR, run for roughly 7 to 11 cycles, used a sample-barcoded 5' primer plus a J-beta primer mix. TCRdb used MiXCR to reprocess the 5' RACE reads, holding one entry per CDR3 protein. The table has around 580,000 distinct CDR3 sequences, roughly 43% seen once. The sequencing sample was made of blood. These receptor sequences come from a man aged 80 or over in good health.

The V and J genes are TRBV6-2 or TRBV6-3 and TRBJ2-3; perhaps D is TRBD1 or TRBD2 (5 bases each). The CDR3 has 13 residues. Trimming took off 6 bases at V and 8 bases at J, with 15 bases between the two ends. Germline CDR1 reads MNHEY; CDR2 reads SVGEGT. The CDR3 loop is CASRTGDPRTQYF. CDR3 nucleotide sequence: TGTGCCAGCAGAACCGGGGACCCTCGTACGCAGTATTTT.

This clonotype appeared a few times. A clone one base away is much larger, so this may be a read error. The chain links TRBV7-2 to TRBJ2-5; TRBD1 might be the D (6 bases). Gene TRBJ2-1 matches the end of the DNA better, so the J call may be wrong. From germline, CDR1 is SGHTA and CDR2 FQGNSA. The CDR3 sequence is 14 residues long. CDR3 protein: CASSLDRGQETQFF. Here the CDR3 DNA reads TGTGCCAGCAGCTTAGATCGGGGACAAGAGACCCAGTTCTTC.

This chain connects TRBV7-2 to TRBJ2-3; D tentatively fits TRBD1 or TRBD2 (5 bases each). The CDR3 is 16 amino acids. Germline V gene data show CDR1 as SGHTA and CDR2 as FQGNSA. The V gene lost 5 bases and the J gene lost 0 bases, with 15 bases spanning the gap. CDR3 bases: TGTGCCAGCAGCCCCGAAGGGGACCCTAGCACAGATACGCAGTATTTT. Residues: CASSPEGDPSTDTQYF. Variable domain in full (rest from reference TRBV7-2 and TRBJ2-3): GAGVSQSPSNKVTEKGKDVELRCDPISGHTALYWYRQSLGQGLEFLIYFQGNSAPDKSGLPSDRFSAERTGGSVSTLTIQRTQQEDSAVYLCASSPEGDPSTDTQYFGPGTRLTVL.

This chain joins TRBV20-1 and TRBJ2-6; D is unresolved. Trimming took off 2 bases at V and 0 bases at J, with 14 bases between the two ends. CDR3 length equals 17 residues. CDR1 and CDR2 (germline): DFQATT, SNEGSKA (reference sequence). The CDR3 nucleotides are TGCAGTGCTAGAAATTACGGCGATAGCTCTGGGGCCAACGTCCTGACTTTC. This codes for CSARNYGDSSGANVLTF.

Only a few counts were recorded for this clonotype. The CDR3 loop is CASSYFPGDTEAFF. CDR3 nucleotides: TGTGCCAGCAGTTACTTCCCTGGGGACACTGAAGCTTTCTTT. The chain has TRBV6-6 and TRBJ1-1, with D hard to call. The germline gives CDR1 MNHNY, CDR2 SVGAGI (reference sequence). The CDR3 is 14 amino acids. V was trimmed by 1 base and J by 3 bases, leaving 9 bases between them.

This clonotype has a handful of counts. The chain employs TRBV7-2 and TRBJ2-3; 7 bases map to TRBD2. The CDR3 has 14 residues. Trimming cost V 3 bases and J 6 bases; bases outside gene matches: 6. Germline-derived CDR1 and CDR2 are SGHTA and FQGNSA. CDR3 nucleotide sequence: TGTGCCAGCAGCTTCGGCGGGAGTATCGATACGCAGTATTTT. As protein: CASSFGGSIDTQYF.

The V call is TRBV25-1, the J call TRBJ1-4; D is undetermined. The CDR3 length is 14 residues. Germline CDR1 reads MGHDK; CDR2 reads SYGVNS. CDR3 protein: CTTTWGATNEKLFF. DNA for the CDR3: TGTACCACCACCTGGGGTGCAACTAATGAAAAACTGTTTTTT.

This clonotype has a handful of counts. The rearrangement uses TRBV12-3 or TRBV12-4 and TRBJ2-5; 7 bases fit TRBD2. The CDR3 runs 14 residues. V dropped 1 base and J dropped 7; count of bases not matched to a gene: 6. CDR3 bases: TGTGCCAGCAGTTTAGTTGGGGAGGGTGTGACCCAGTACTTC. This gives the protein CASSLVGEGVTQYF.

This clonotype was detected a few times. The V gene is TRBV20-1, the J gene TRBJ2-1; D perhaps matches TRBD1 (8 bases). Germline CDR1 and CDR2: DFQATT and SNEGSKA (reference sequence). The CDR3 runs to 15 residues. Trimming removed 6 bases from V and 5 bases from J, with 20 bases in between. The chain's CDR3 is CSAVTGGAFDNEQFF. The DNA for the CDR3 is TGCAGTGCCGTAACAGGGGGGGCATTTGACAATGAGCAGTTCTTC.

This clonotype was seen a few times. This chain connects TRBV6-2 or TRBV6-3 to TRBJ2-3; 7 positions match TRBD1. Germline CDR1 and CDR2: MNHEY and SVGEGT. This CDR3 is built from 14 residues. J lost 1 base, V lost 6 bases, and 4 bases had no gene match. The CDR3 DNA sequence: TGTGCCAGCAGACACAGGGGCGGCACAGATACGCAGTATTTT. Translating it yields CASRHRGGTDTQYF.

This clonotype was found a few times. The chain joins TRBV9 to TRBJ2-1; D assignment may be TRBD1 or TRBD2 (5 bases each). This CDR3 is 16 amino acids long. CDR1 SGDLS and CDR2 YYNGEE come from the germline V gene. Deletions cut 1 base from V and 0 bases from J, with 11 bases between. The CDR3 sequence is CASSVRGAGSYNEQFF. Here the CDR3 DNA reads TGTGCCAGCAGCGTACGGGGCGCCGGCTCCTACAATGAGCAGTTCTTC.

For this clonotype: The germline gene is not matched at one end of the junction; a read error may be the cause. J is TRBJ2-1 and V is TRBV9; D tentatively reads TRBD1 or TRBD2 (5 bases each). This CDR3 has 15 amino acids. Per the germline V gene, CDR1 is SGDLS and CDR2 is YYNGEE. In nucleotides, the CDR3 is TGCGCCAGCAGCGTAGAGGGGACCCCGTGGGGTGAGCAGTTCTTC. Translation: CASSVEGTPWGEQFF. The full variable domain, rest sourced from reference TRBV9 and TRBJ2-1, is DSGVTQTPKHLITATGQRVTLRCSPRSGDLSVYWYQQSLDQGLQFLIQYYNGEERAKGNILERFSAQQFPDLHSELNLSSLELGDSALYFCASSVEGTPWGEQFFGPGTRLTVL.

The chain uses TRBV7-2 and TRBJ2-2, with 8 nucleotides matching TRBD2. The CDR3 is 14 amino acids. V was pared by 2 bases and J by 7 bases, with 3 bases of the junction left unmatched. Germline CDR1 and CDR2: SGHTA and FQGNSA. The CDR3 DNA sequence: TGTGCCAGCAGCTTACTAGCGGGCCGCGGGGAGCTGTTTTTT. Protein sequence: CASSLLAGRGELFF.

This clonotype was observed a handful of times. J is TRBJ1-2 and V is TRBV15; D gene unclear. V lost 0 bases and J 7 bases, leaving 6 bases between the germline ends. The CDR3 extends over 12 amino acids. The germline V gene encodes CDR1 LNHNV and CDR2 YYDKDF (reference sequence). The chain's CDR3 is CATSRDEGGYTF. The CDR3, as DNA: TGTGCCACCAGCAGAGATGAGGGTGGCTACACCTTC.

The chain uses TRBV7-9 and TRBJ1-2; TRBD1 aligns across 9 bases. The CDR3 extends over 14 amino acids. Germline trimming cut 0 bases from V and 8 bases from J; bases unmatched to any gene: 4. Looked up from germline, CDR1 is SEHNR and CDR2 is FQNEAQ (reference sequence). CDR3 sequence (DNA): TGTGCCAGCAGCTTAGCGGGACAGGGTCGAGGCTACACCTTC. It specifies CASSLAGQGRGYTF.

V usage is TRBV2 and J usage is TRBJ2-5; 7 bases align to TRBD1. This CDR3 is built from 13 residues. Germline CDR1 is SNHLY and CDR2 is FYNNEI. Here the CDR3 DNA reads TGTGCGGGCCGGGGACAGACCCAAGAGACCCAGTACTTC. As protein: CAGRGQTQETQYF.

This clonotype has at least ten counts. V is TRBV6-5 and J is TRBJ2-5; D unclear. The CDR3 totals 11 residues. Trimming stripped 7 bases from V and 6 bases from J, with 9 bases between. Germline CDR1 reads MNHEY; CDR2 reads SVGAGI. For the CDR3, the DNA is TGTGCCAGCACCCAAGGGCAGACCCAGTACTTC. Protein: CASTQGQTQYF.

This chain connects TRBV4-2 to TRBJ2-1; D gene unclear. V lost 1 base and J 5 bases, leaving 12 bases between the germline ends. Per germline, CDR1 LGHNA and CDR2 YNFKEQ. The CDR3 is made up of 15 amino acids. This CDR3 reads CASSQARASNNEQFF. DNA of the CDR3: TGTGCCAGCAGCCAAGCTCGGGCTAGTAACAATGAGCAGTTCTTC.

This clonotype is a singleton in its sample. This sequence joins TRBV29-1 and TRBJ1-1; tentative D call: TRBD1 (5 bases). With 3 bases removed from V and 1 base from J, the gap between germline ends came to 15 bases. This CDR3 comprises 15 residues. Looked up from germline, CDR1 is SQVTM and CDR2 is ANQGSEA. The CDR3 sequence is CSVERSRGTNTEAFF. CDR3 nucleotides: TGCAGCGTTGAGCGTAGTCGGGGGACGAACACTGAAGCTTTCTTT. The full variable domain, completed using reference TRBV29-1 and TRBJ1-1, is SAVISQKPSRDICQRGTSLTIQCQVDSQVTMMFWYRQQPGQSLTLIATANQGSEATYESGFVIDKFPISRPNLTFSTLTVSNMSPEDSSIYLCSVERSRGTNTEAFFGQGTRLTVV.

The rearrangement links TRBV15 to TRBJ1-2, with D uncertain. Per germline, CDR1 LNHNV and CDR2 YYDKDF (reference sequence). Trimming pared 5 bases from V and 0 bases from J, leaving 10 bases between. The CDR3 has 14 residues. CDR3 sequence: CATSRGPTNYGYTF. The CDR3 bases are TGTGCCACCAGCCGGGGTCCCACTAACTATGGCTACACCTTC. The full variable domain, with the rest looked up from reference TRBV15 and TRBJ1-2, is DAMVIQNPRYQVTQFGKPVTLSCSQTLNHNVMYWYQQKSSQAPKLLFHYYDKDFNNEADTPDNFQSRRPNTSFCFLDIRSPGLGDTAMYLCATSRGPTNYGYTFGSGTRLTVV.

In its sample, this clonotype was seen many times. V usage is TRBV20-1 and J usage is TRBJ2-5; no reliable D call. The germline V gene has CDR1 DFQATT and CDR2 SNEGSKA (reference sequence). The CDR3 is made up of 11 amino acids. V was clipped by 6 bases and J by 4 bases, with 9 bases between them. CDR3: CSAHWGETQYF. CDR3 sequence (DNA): TGCAGTGCGCACTGGGGAGAGACCCAGTACTTC.

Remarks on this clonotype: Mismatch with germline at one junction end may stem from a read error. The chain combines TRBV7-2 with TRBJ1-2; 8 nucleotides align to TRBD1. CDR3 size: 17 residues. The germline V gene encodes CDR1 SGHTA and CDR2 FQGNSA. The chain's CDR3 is CASSLERGTGGPYSYTF. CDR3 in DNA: TGTGCCAGCAGCTTAGAGAGGGGAACAGGGGGTCCCTATAGCTACACCTTC.

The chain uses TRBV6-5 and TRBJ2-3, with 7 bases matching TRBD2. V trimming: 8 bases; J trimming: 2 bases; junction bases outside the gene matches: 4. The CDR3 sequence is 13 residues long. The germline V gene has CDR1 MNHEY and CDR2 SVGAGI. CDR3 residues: CASSREYTDTQYF. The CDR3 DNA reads TGTGCCAGCTCGCGGGAGTACACAGATACGCAGTATTTT.

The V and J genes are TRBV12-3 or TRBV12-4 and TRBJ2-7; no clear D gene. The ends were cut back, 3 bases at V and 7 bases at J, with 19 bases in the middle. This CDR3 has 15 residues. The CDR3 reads CASSFFLSDLGEQYF. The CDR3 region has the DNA TGTGCCAGCAGTTTTTTCTTATCGGACCTAGGGGAGCAGTACTTC.

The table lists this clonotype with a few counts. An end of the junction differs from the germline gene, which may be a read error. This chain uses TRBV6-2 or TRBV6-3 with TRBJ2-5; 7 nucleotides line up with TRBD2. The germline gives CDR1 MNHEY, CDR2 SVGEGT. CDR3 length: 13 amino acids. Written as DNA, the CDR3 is TGTGCCAGCAGCAAAGCGGGACCGGAGACTCAGTACTTC. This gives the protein CASSKAGPETQYF.